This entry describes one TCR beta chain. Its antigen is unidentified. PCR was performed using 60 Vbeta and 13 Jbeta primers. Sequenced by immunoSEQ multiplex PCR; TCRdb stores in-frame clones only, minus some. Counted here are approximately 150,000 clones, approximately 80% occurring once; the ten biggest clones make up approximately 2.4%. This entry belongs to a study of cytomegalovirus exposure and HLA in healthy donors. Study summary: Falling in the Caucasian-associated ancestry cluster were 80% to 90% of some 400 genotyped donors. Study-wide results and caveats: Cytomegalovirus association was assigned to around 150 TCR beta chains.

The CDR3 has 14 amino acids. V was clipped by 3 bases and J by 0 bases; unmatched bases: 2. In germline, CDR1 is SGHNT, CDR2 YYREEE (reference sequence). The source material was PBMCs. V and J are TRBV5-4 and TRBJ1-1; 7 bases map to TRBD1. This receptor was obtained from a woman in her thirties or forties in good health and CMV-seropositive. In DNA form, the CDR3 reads TGTGCCAGCAGCTCGACAGGGATGAACACTGAAGCTTTCTTT. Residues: CASSSTGMNTEAFF.